Described below is a single T cell receptor (beta chain) sequence and its context. Its specificity is unknown. TCRdb keeps only in-frame clones here, not all; method: immunoSEQ multiplex PCR. The table shows some 47,000 clones, with just over 85% occurring only once. The data were taken from a study of T cells after posttransplantation cyclophosphamide. General study results and limits: Recipient CMV seropositivity and CMV reactivation strongly tracked TRB clonality. Later post-transplant blood repertoires were often dominated by donor CD8+ memory clones. Blood and skin or GI T cell repertoires showed limited TRB overlap.

V shed 6 bases and J 7 bases; nucleotides not matched to a gene: 8. Germline CDR1 SQVTM, CDR2 ANQGSEA. The length of the CDR3 is 14 residues. The chain joins TRBV29-1 to TRBJ2-5, with 13 nucleotides matching TRBD2. This clonotype originated in a man aged 25 to 45 with a blood cancer, CMV-positive, and with a related stem cell donor. Material for sequencing was PBMCs. The DNA of the CDR3 is TGCAGCGTCGTTAGGACTAGCGGGAGTGGGACCCAGTACTTC. Residues: CSVVRTSGSGTQYF.